These T cell receptor beta chains were read from a single sample in a study of T cell responses to AZD1222 COVID-19 vaccine. Data came from immunoSEQ multiplex PCR; TCRdb stores just in-frame clones and leaves some out. The sample lists more than 250,000 clones, just over 90% seen once, with roughly 0.5% in the top ten. The sequencing here drew on peripheral blood, taken on day 0 of AZD1222 vaccination. The receptors stem from an adult in good health. Each CDR3 is given with its conserved first and last residue. Each record gives: D gene, J gene, CDR3 length, clone size, V gene, CDR3 protein, CDR3 DNA. A D gene is named only where the DNA matches it firmly. Some rows mark clone size as missing; the rest say once, few, many or name a class of expanded clone.

. | TRBJ2-1 | 15 | . | TRBV5-4 | CASRSRGLGGNEQFF | TGTGCCAGCAGATCCCGGGGCCTCGGGGGCAATGAGCAGTTCTTC
TRBD2 | TRBJ2-2 | 17 | . | TRBV19 | CASSITSGRAGAGELFF | TGTGCCAGTAGTATTACTAGCGGGAGGGCCGGTGCCGGGGAGCTGTTTTTT
. | TRBJ1-2 | 16 | . | TRBV15 | CATSPKGGWKEDGYTF | TGTGCCACCAGCCCAAAAGGAGGGTGGAAGGAGGATGGCTACACCTTC
. | TRBJ1-5 | 14 | once | TRBV5-3 | CARSLDSRNQPQHF | TGTGCCAGAAGCCTGGACAGCCGTAATCAGCCCCAGCATTTT
. | TRBJ1-5 | 12 | . | TRBV28 | CASSFRNQPQHF | TGTGCCAGCAGTTTCCGAAATCAGCCCCAGCATTTT
. | TRBJ1-2 | 13 | . | TRBV19 | CASSLAGIYGYTF | TGTGCCAGTAGCTTGGCTGGTATCTATGGCTACACCTTC
. | TRBJ1-2 | 14 | . | TRBV19 | CASSIGYGAGGYTF | TGTGCCAGTAGTATTGGGTACGGGGCTGGAGGCTACACCTTC
. | TRBJ2-7 | 12 | once | TRBV5-1 | CASSLVAGEQYF | TGCGCCAGCAGCTTGGTGGCGGGAGAGCAGTACTTC
. | TRBJ2-2 | 14 | . | TRBV5-4 | CAQQWGPNTGELFF | TGTGCTCAACAATGGGGACCGAACACCGGGGAGCTGTTTTTT
. | TRBJ1-2 | 15 | . | TRBV6-6 | CASIPRQGGYYGYTF | TGTGCCAGCATCCCCCGGCAGGGAGGATACTATGGCTACACCTTC